The 19 T cell receptor beta chains below all came from one sample that was sequenced in a study of T cell responses to AZD1222 COVID-19 vaccine. Assay used: immunoSEQ multiplex PCR; TCRdb lists only in-frame clones, some missing. Of some 130,000 clones in the sample, about 80% were seen once. Sample: peripheral blood, taken on day 0 of AZD1222 vaccination. The receptors come from an adult in good health.

The CDR3: CASTSGVNYGYTF. In nucleotides, the CDR3 is TGTGCCAGCACCTCGGGAGTTAACTATGGCTACACCTTC. J is TRBJ1-2 and V is TRBV28; the D is unclear. Deletions cut 7 bases from V and 1 base from J, with 10 bases between. Germline V gives CDR1 MDHEN, CDR2 SYDVKM. The CDR3 has 13 amino acids.

The CDR3 sequence is CASRDRAGTNEQFF. CDR3 DNA: TGTGCCAGTAGGGACCGGGCAGGGACGAATGAGCAGTTCTTC. V and J are TRBV19 and TRBJ2-1; D may correspond to TRBD1 or TRBD2 (5 bases each). Trimming took 6 bases from V and 7 from J, leaving 16 bases between them. The CDR3 runs to 14 residues. Germline CDR1 LNHDA, CDR2 SQIVND (reference sequence).

This rearrangement joins TRBV2 to TRBJ2-5, with 15 bases that match TRBD2. CDR1 and CDR2 from the germline V gene are SNHLY and FYNNEI. This CDR3 is 16 amino acids long. J lost 4 bases, V lost 7 bases, and 7 bases had no gene match. CDR3 sequence: CASKRTSGGAGETQYF. Here the CDR3 DNA reads TGTGCCAGCAAACGGACTAGCGGGGGGGCAGGAGAGACCCAGTACTTC.

This clone was seen once. In DNA form, the CDR3 reads TGTGCCAGCAGTCAACAGGGGAACTATGGCTACACCTTC. This encodes CASSQQGNYGYTF. The chain links TRBV28 to TRBJ1-2, with 7 bases fitting TRBD1. CDR3 length: 13 amino acids. Per the germline V gene, CDR1 is MDHEN and CDR2 is SYDVKM. Trimming took 5 bases from V and 2 from J; bases not matched to a gene: 2.

The chain uses TRBV14 and TRBJ1-2; TRBD1 matches at 10 bases. V lost 1 base and J lost 2; bases outside the gene matches: 4. Germline V gives CDR1 SGHDN, CDR2 FVKESK. CDR3 length: 16 amino acids. Written as DNA, the CDR3 is TGTGCCAGCAGCCAAGTCCTGACAGGGGGCAACTATGGCTACACCTTC. Translating it yields CASSQVLTGGNYGYTF. Filled out from reference TRBV14 and TRBJ1-2, the complete variable domain reads EAGVTQFPSHSVIEKGQTVTLRCDPISGHDNLYWYRRVMGKEIKFLLHFVKESKQDESGMPNNRFLAERTGGTYSTLKVQPAELEDSGVYFCASSQVLTGGNYGYTFGSGTRLTVV.

CDR3 sequence: CASSQNTGFNYGYTF. The CDR3 coding sequence is TGTGCCAGCAGCCAAAATACAGGGTTTAACTATGGCTACACCTTC. The chain couples TRBV27 to TRBJ1-2, with a possible D match to TRBD1 (6 bases). The CDR3 extends over 15 amino acids. The V gene lost 6 bases and the J gene lost 1 base, with 15 bases spanning the gap. From germline, CDR1 is MNHEY and CDR2 SMNVEV (reference sequence).

The chain combines TRBV4-1 with TRBJ2-3, with 10 bases that match TRBD2. CDR1 is MGHRA, CDR2 YSYEKL, per germline. The CDR3 runs 17 residues. The J segment lost 0 bases and the V segment lost 4 bases, leaving 7 bases of the junction unmatched. CDR3 sequence (DNA): TGCGCCAGCAGCCCTGAATCTAGCGGGGGCAGCACAGATACGCAGTATTTT. Translated, it gives CASSPESSGGSTDTQYF.

The J gene is TRBJ2-1, the V gene TRBV27; D not certain. Trimming shortened V by 8 bases and J by 7 bases, and 15 bases separated the two germline ends. The CDR3 is 13 amino acids. Germline lookup yields CDR1 MNHEY and CDR2 SMNVEV (reference sequence). This CDR3 is CASGRPMGNEQFF. CDR3 bases: TGTGCCAGCGGGCGACCCATGGGGAATGAGCAGTTCTTC.

As regards this clone: Other DNA sequences of this sample code for an identical CDR3. This sequence joins TRBV7-9 and TRBJ2-3, with a weak D call TRBD2 (5 bases). Trimming removed 5 bases from V and 0 bases from J, with 12 bases in between. The germline V gene encodes CDR1 SEHNR and CDR2 FQNEAQ (reference sequence). The CDR3 sequence is 15 residues long. This CDR3 is CASSPPGISTDTQYF. CDR3 nucleotides: TGTGCCAGCAGCCCACCGGGGATTAGCACAGATACGCAGTATTTT.

The chain is built from TRBV11-2 and TRBJ1-6; the match to TRBD1 covers 7 bases. Germline V gene lookup returns CDR1 SGHAT and CDR2 FQNNGV. The V and J ends lost 2 bases and 2 bases, in that order; junction bases with no gene match: 3. The CDR3 length is 16 residues. The CDR3 here is CASSLTGTAYNSPLHF. CDR3 DNA: TGTGCCAGCAGCTTAACCGGGACAGCCTATAATTCACCCCTCCACTTT.

This clone has a handful of counts. This chain uses TRBV5-1 with TRBJ2-5; D tentatively reads TRBD1 or TRBD2 (6 bases each). The CDR3 contains 16 residues. Per the germline V gene, CDR1 is SGHRS and CDR2 is YFSETQ. Between the trimmed V and J ends, which lost 1 base and 1 base, there was a span of 14 bases. Here the CDR3 reads CASSLPTGASQETQYF. Written as DNA, the CDR3 is TGCGCCAGCAGCTTGCCAACGGGGGCCAGCCAAGAGACCCAGTACTTC.

This chain connects TRBV9 to TRBJ2-7; D is perhaps TRBD2 (6 bases). The CDR3 length is 14 residues. Germline assignment: CDR1 SGDLS and CDR2 YYNGEE. The ends were cut back, 4 bases at V and 0 bases at J, with 11 bases in the middle. The CDR3 DNA reads TGTGCCAGCAGCCGCCTCGGGAGCTCCTACGAGCAGTACTTC. This gives the protein CASSRLGSSYEQYF.

V gene TRBV28 combines with J gene TRBJ2-7; perhaps TRBD1 as D (6 bases). The V gene lost 6 bases and the J gene lost 6 bases, with 12 bases spanning the gap. The CDR3 runs 12 residues. The germline gives CDR1 MDHEN, CDR2 SYDVKM. CDR3 in amino acids: CASSLRQVEQYF. The CDR3 nucleotides read TGTGCCAGCAGCCTTAGACAGGTCGAGCAGTACTTC.

This clone was observed once. In the same sample, other DNA sequences code for this CDR3. The chain links TRBV7-9 to TRBJ1-4; 9 bases agree with TRBD1. The V segment lost 5 bases and the J segment 4 bases; nucleotides outside the gene matches: 2. The germline CDR1 and CDR2 sequences are SEHNR and FQNEAQ (reference sequence). CDR3 length equals 14 residues. Here the CDR3 reads CASSQGQGNEKLFF. The CDR3 region has the DNA TGTGCCAGCAGCCAGGGACAGGGTAATGAAAAACTGTTTTTT.

The chain employs TRBV5-8 and TRBJ2-5, with 10 bases that match TRBD1. Trimming cost V 2 bases and J 3 bases; bases outside gene matches: 4. The germline V gene has CDR1 SGHTS and CDR2 YDEGEE. The CDR3 runs 15 residues. CDR3 sequence: CASSFVTGGEETQYF. DNA of the CDR3: TGTGCCAGCAGCTTTGTGACAGGGGGCGAAGAGACCCAGTACTTC.

The V call is TRBV28, the J call TRBJ1-5; D may be TRBD1 (5 bases). Germline loops: CDR1 MDHEN, CDR2 SYDVKM. V lost 6 bases to trimming and J lost 2 bases, with 14 bases between them. The CDR3 contains 15 residues. For the CDR3, the DNA is TGTGCCAGCAGCTCAAGGGGAGGCGGCAATCAGCCCCAGCATTTT. It specifies CASSSRGGGNQPQHF.

This clone showed up just once. The chain carries TRBV16 and TRBJ1-1, with D tentatively TRBD1 (5 bases). Germline CDR1 and CDR2: KGHSY and FQNENV. The V and J ends lost 0 bases and 11 bases respectively, with 10 bases between them. The CDR3 has 12 amino acids. CDR3 sequence (DNA): TGTGCCAGCAGCCAATCGCGGTCAGGGGCTTTCTTT. Amino acid sequence: CASSQSRSGAFF.

The chain is built from TRBV28 and TRBJ1-4, with D hard to call. The germline V gene has CDR1 MDHEN and CDR2 SYDVKM. The CDR3 is 13 residues long. V lost 8 bases, J lost 8 bases, and 15 bases lay in between. The CDR3 DNA sequence: TGTGCCAGCGTCAAGGGTGAGAGCGAAAAACTGTTTTTT. This translates into CASVKGESEKLFF.

This chain connects TRBV5-1 to TRBJ2-2, with TRBD1 matching over 9 bases. There are 17 residues in the CDR3. Germline values: CDR1 SGHRS, CDR2 YFSETQ. V shed 4 bases and J 5 bases; nucleotides not matched to a gene: 12. Here the CDR3 DNA reads TGCGCCAGCAGCCCGGTCCCGGGACAGGGTTGGACCGGGGAGCTGTTTTTT. Protein sequence: CASSPVPGQGWTGELFF.